A single sample is the source of the 31 T cell receptor beta chains below, sequenced in a study of T cell clonality in common variable immunodeficiency. The repertoire was sequenced with immunoSEQ multiplex PCR; TCRdb's copy has only in-frame clones and lacks some. The record shows about 39,000 clones for this sample, with no singletons present. The specimen was peripheral blood mononuclear cells. These receptors were obtained from a person between 18 and 75 years old in good health.

This clone has at least ten counts. The covered CDR3 bases are TGTGCCAGCAGCCCCTGGCGGTTTCCAGATACG. Its protein is CASSPWRFPDT. The CDR3 in full is CASSPWRFPDTQYF. J is TRBJ2-3 and V is TRBV11-2; D ambiguous. The read ends 3 residues shy of where the CDR3 ends; the end is completed using the germline J gene. CDR1 SGHAT and CDR2 FQNNGV come from the germline V gene. V was clipped by 5 bases and J by 4 bases, with 13 bases between them. The CDR3 is made up of 14 amino acids.

This clone was seen repeatedly, ten times or more. With the read ending 3 residues before the CDR3 end, the germline J gene is used to fill in that end. The chain carries TRBV20-1 and TRBJ2-1; 9 bases agree with TRBD2. CDR1 DFQATT and CDR2 SNEGSKA come from the germline V gene (reference sequence). CDR3 length: 14 amino acids. After removal of 2 bases from V and 8 bases from J, the junction contained 7 bases not matched to a gene. CDR3 amino acids: CSARPLAGEYEQFF. The CDR3 DNA, read in part, is TGCAGTGCTAGACCGTTAGCGGGAGAGTATGAG.

This clone was seen many times. The CDR3 end is not reached by the read, which stops 3 residues before it; the germline J gene fills it in. The chain recombines TRBV19 with TRBJ2-5; TRBD2 aligns across 13 bases. Germline lookup yields CDR1 LNHDA and CDR2 SQIVND (reference sequence). Trimming cost V 6 bases and J 5 bases; bases outside gene matches: 6. This CDR3 has 15 residues. CDR3 residues: CASRSGLAGEETQYF. CDR3 bases read: TGTGCCAGTAGGTCAGGACTAGCGGGAGAGGAGACC.

This clone was seen repeatedly, ten times or more. The read is 3 residues too short to cover the CDR3 end, so that end is filled in from the germline J gene. This chain joins TRBV7-3 and TRBJ1-1, with a possible D match to TRBD1 (5 bases). This CDR3 region has 13 residues. Germline V CDR1 and CDR2: SGHTA, FQGTGA. The ends were cut back, 5 bases at V and 1 base at J, with 8 bases in the middle. CDR3 DNA (partial): TGTGCCAGCAGCCGACAGAGGAACACTGAA. It translates to CASSRQRNTE. In full, the CDR3 reads CASSRQRNTEAFF.

At least ten counts were recorded for this clone. The observed sequence ends 3 residues before the CDR3 terminus, with the missing tail filled in from the germline J gene. The chain uses TRBV4-2 and TRBJ2-7, with TRBD1 matching over 7 bases. The CDR3 runs 15 residues. V lost 4 bases, J lost 2 bases, and 8 bases stayed unmatched. Germline CDR1 reads LGHNA; CDR2 reads YNFKEQ. CDR3 loop: CASSRNRQGTYEQYF. Partial CDR3 DNA: TGTGCCAGCAGCCGAAACCGACAGGGTACCTACGAG.

This clone was seen repeatedly, ten times or more. The covered CDR3 bases are TGCGCCAGCAGCTTGCGGGCGGGGGACACCGGGGAG. Amino acid sequence: CASSLRAGDTGE. The whole CDR3 reads CASSLRAGDTGELFF. The chain links TRBV5-1 to TRBJ2-2; 7 bases map to TRBD2. The read ends 3 residues shy of where the CDR3 ends; the end is completed using the germline J gene. Unmatched junction bases numbered 3, after V lost 1 base and J lost 3 bases. The CDR3 sequence is 15 residues long. Germline CDR1 is SGHRS and CDR2 is YFSETQ.

In its sample, this clone was seen many times. Read sequence stops 3 residues before the CDR3 end, and the germline J gene provides the missing end. This chain uses TRBV28 with TRBJ2-3, with 12 bases fitting TRBD2. The CDR3 length is 16 residues. The V and J ends lost 5 bases and 0 bases, in that order; junction bases with no gene match: 3. Germline CDR1 and CDR2: MDHEN and SYDVKM. The covered CDR3 bases are TGTGCCAGCAGTAAAGGGACTAGCGGGAGCACAGATACG. It specifies CASSKGTSGSTDT. Given in full, the CDR3 is CASSKGTSGSTDTQYF.

This clone was seen repeatedly, ten times or more. The CDR3 is cut off 3 residues early in the read; its end comes from the germline J gene. The genes are TRBV28 and TRBJ1-1; D perhaps matches TRBD1 (5 bases). Trimming shortened V by 6 bases and J by 3 bases, and 17 bases separated the two germline ends. This CDR3 is built from 15 residues. Germline-derived CDR1 and CDR2 are MDHEN and SYDVKM. The CDR3 loop reads CASRGLTRGDTEAFF. The CDR3 bases that were read are TGTGCCAGCAGGGGCTTGACCCGGGGGGACACTGAA.

This clone was detected many times. Sequencing ends 3 residues short of the CDR3 end; the germline J gene provides the rest. The genes are TRBV20-1 and TRBJ1-2; D perhaps matches TRBD1 (6 bases). The CDR3 length is 13 residues. Germline lookup yields CDR1 DFQATT and CDR2 SNEGSKA (reference sequence). Incomplete CDR3 DNA: TGCAGTGCTAGAGATCACAGGGTGGAGGGC. Its protein product is CSARDHRVEG. The whole CDR3 reads CSARDHRVEGYTF.

The table lists this clone with many counts. The CDR3 is cut off 3 residues early in the read; its end comes from the germline J gene. This chain connects TRBV9 to TRBJ2-1; 8 positions match TRBD2. This CDR3 has 18 residues. The trim removed 0 bases at V and 4 bases at J, leaving 12 bases unmatched. Germline V gives CDR1 SGDLS, CDR2 YYNGEE. The CDR3 spells CASSVVPAGALMYNEQFF. The sequenced part of the CDR3 DNA is TGTGCCAGCAGCGTAGTTCCAGCGGGAGCTTTGATGTACAATGAG.

In its sample, this clone was seen a few times. With the read ending 3 residues before the CDR3 end, the germline J gene is used to fill in that end. The V gene is TRBV2, the J gene TRBJ2-5; D possibly matches TRBD1 or TRBD2 (6 bases each). V lost 6 bases and J lost 5, with 16 bases in between. Germline V gene data show CDR1 as SNHLY and CDR2 as FYNNEI. The CDR3 is made up of 14 amino acids. CDR3 DNA (partial): TGTGCCAGCAGAGGCGGGACAAGCGATGAGACC. It encodes CASRGGTSDET. The entire CDR3 reads CASRGGTSDETQYF.

The sample holds a few counts of this clone. Read data end 3 residues before the CDR3 end; the end is taken from the germline J gene. The rearrangement joins TRBV29-1 to TRBJ2-1, with D perhaps TRBD1 (5 bases). Looked up from germline, CDR1 is SQVTM and CDR2 is ANQGSEA. The CDR3 has 14 amino acids. V was cut by 4 bases and J by 0 bases, with 10 bases left in between. The chain's CDR3 is CSVGQPSSYNEQFF. Partial CDR3 DNA: TGCAGCGTTGGACAGCCTAGCTCCTACAATGAG.

This clone was counted at least ten times. Read coverage stops 3 residues before the CDR3 terminus; the germline J gene supplies the remainder. The chain recombines TRBV10-2 with TRBJ2-4; D is unresolved. Trimming stripped 0 bases from V and 7 bases from J, with 19 bases between. The CDR3 loop spans 17 amino acids. Per germline, CDR1 WSHSY and CDR2 SAAADI. CDR3 loop: CASSESSPASTGNIQYF. The sequenced CDR3 bases are TGCGCCAGCAGTGAGTCCTCCCCGGCGTCTACGGGTAACATT.

There are many counts of this clone. The missing CDR3 end, 3 residues past where the read stops, is filled in from the germline J gene. This chain uses TRBV6-2 or TRBV6-3 with TRBJ2-7; no clear D gene. Trimming removed 8 bases at V and 5 bases at J, with 22 bases between. The germline gives CDR1 MNHEY, CDR2 SVGEGT. CDR3 size: 15 residues. The sequenced part of the CDR3 DNA is TGTGCCAGCTCAGGTGCTCGGATTAGGTCCGACGAG. As protein: CASSGARIRSDE. The CDR3 in its entirety is CASSGARIRSDEQYF.

This clone was seen at least ten times. The CDR3 is cut off 3 residues early in the read; its end comes from the germline J gene. V is TRBV10-2 and J is TRBJ2-7; 8 bases line up with TRBD2. Germline lookup yields CDR1 WSHSY and CDR2 SAAADI. The junction had 6 bases not matched to a gene; V was cut back by 3 bases and J by 2 bases. The CDR3 contains 15 residues. The part of the CDR3 DNA that was read is TGCGCCAGCAGTGATGGGGCAGCGGGAGCCTACGAG. Translated, it gives CASSDGAAGAYE. The entire CDR3 sequence reads CASSDGAAGAYEQYF.

This clone was recorded many times. The observed sequence ends 3 residues before the CDR3 terminus, with the missing tail filled in from the germline J gene. The chain recombines TRBV7-3 with TRBJ2-2; D uncertain. V lost 8 bases to trimming and J lost 0 bases, with 10 bases between them. Germline values: CDR1 SGHTA, CDR2 FQGTGA. There are 14 residues in the CDR3. Partial CDR3 DNA: TGTGCCAGCCAAGCAACGACGAACACCGGGGAG. Its protein product is CASQATTNTGE. The CDR3, in full, reads CASQATTNTGELFF.

This clone has a count of ten or more. The CDR3 end is not reached by the read, which stops 3 residues before it; the germline J gene fills it in. V is TRBV20-1 and J is TRBJ2-4; 9 bases map to TRBD2. The CDR3 sequence is 20 residues long. V shed 1 base and J 0 bases; nucleotides not matched to a gene: 16. Germline values: CDR1 DFQATT, CDR2 SNEGSKA (reference sequence). CDR3 DNA (partial): TGCAGTGCTAGAGGGGGTAGCGGGAGTTTGACCACTCTAGCCAAAAACATT. It codes for CSARGGSGSLTTLAKNI. In full, the CDR3 is CSARGGSGSLTTLAKNIQYF.

This clone was observed at least ten times. The read ends 3 residues shy of where the CDR3 ends; the end is completed using the germline J gene. The chain employs TRBV15 and TRBJ2-1; D might be TRBD2 (6 bases). The CDR3 consists of 15 residues. CDR1 and CDR2 (germline): LNHNV, YYDKDF (reference sequence). Trimming removed 3 bases from V and 8 bases from J, with 17 bases in between. The DNA read from the CDR3 is TGTGCCACCAGCAGTGTGCAGGGAGGATTGGATGAG. Residues: CATSSVQGGLDE. The entire CDR3 reads CATSSVQGGLDEQFF.

This clone was found many times. The CDR3 end is not reached by the read, which stops 3 residues before it; the germline J gene fills it in. The rearrangement uses TRBV30 and TRBJ2-7, with 9 bases matching TRBD1. Germline lookup yields CDR1 GTSNPN and CDR2 SVGIG (reference sequence). The CDR3 length is 13 residues. V dropped 0 bases and J dropped 6; count of bases not matched to a gene: 3. The CDR3 sequence: CAWSVRQGVEQYF. CDR3 bases read: TGTGCCTGGAGTGTAAGACAGGGGGTCGAG.

There are many counts of this clone. Read data end 3 residues before the CDR3 end; the end is taken from the germline J gene. V and J are TRBV19 and TRBJ2-1; tentatively, D is TRBD2 (5 bases). V was clipped by 4 bases and J by 4 bases, with 8 bases between them. Germline V gene lookup returns CDR1 LNHDA and CDR2 SQIVND (reference sequence). The CDR3 has 13 residues. Here the CDR3 reads CASSKLAYNEQFF. CDR3 DNA (partial): TGTGCCAGTAGTAAGCTAGCTTACAATGAG.

Notes on this clone: The read stops 3 residues short of the end of the CDR3; the missing end is completed from the germline J gene. The genes are TRBV2 and TRBJ1-6, with D unclear. Trimming took 2 bases from V and 3 from J, leaving 8 bases between them. CDR1 and CDR2 (germline): SNHLY, FYNNEI. There are 15 residues in the CDR3. The CDR3 here is CASSEQEHYNSPLHF. The part of the CDR3 DNA that was read is TGTGCCAGCAGTGAACAGGAACACTATAATTCACCC. The full variable domain, in which reference TRBV2 and TRBJ1-6 provide the parts outside the CDR3, is EPEVTQTPSHQVTQMGQEVILRCVPISNHLYFYWYRQILGQKVEFLVSFYNNEISEKSEIFDDQFSVERPDGSNFTLKIRSTKLEDSAMYFCASSEQEHYNSPLHFGNGTRLTVT.

Concerning this clone: The missing CDR3 end, 3 residues past where the read stops, is filled in from the germline J gene. This chain connects TRBV18 to TRBJ1-2; no clear D. The germline V gene has CDR1 KGHSH and CDR2 LQKENI. CDR3 length: 15 residues. CDR3 bases read: TGTGCCAGCTCATTTATGGGAACGGGGTACAATGAA. It specifies CASSFMGTGYNE. The whole CDR3 protein reads CASSFMGTGYNEYTF.

This clone occurred many times. The CDR3 end is not reached by the read, which stops 3 residues before it; the germline J gene fills it in. The rearrangement joins TRBV28 to TRBJ1-2, with TRBD1 matching 7 bases. This CDR3 has 15 amino acids. Germline CDR1 is MDHEN and CDR2 is SYDVKM. After removal of 8 bases from V and 0 bases from J, the junction contained 9 bases not matched to a gene. The CDR3: CASRITGATNYGYTF. The covered CDR3 bases are TGTGCCAGCCGAATCACAGGGGCAACTAACTATGGC.

In its sample, this clone is medium-sized (0.01 to 0.1%). The read terminates 3 residues ahead of where the CDR3 ends, so the germline J gene completes it. This chain joins TRBV19 and TRBJ2-6, with TRBD2 matching 8 bases. Germline trimming cut 10 bases from V and 1 base from J; bases unmatched to any gene: 6. Germline V CDR1 and CDR2: LNHDA, SQIVND (reference sequence). The CDR3 sequence is 15 residues long. The CDR3 sequence: CATKGLESGANVLTF. The CDR3 bases that were read are TGTGCCACCAAGGGACTAGAGTCTGGGGCCAACGTC.

Details on this clone: Read data end 3 residues before the CDR3 end; the end is taken from the germline J gene. This rearrangement joins TRBV30 to TRBJ1-2; D is uncertain. Germline lookup yields CDR1 GTSNPN and CDR2 SVGIG (reference sequence). The CDR3 runs 14 residues. The covered CDR3 bases are TGTGCCTGGAGTGGGTCAGATTCATACTACGAC. This translates into CAWSGSDSYYD. The entire CDR3 is CAWSGSDSYYDYTF.

This clone was counted ten times or more. The CDR3 spells CSASTLAGAYEQYF. The CDR3 bases that were read are TGCAGTGCTAGTACACTAGCGGGAGCATACGAG. V gene TRBV20-1 combines with J gene TRBJ2-7; 11 bases are shared with TRBD2. With the read ending 3 residues before the CDR3 end, the germline J gene is used to fill in that end. The germline V gene encodes CDR1 DFQATT and CDR2 SNEGSKA (reference sequence). After removal of 3 bases from V and 4 bases from J, the junction contained 5 bases not matched to a gene. The length of the CDR3 is 14 residues.

This clone was observed at least ten times. The CDR3 goes on 3 residues after the read ends, and that part is filled in from the germline J gene. The chain recombines TRBV10-3 with TRBJ1-1; 9 positions agree with TRBD1. The CDR3 consists of 17 residues. J lost 7 bases, V lost 5 bases, and 17 bases had no gene match. Germline CDR1 reads ENHRY; CDR2 reads SYGVKD. The CDR3 bases that were read are TGTGCCATCAGTCTAAGATCTCGGGACAGGGAGGGCAGTGAA. This encodes CAISLRSRDREGSE. The CDR3, in full, reads CAISLRSRDREGSEAFF.

A note on this clone: The read ends 3 residues before the CDR3 terminus; that terminus is restored from the germline J gene. This chain connects TRBV6-2 or TRBV6-3 to TRBJ1-2; the D is unclear. CDR1 and CDR2 from the germline V gene are MNHEY and SVGEGT. The CDR3 is made up of 16 amino acids. CDR3 sequence reads: CASSYSREAQSYDYTF. The part of the CDR3 DNA that was read is TGTGCCAGCAGTTACTCGCGGGAGGCCCAATCCTACGAC.

This clone appeared many times. The read ends 3 residues before the CDR3 terminus; that terminus is restored from the germline J gene. This chain uses TRBV14 with TRBJ2-7; the D gene is possibly TRBD2 (6 bases). The germline gives CDR1 SGHDN, CDR2 FVKESK. Trimming took off 1 base at V and 5 bases at J, with 21 bases between the two ends. The CDR3 covers 17 residues. The chain's CDR3 is CASSQGWGRAGSHEQYF. The CDR3 bases that were read are TGTGCCAGCAGCCAAGGGTGGGGCAGAGCCGGGAGCCACGAG.

The table lists this clone with many counts. The DNA read from the CDR3 is TGTGCCAGCAAAGGCGGGCTCAGCACAGATACG. This gives the protein CASKGGLSTDT. The entire CDR3 is CASKGGLSTDTQYF. The chain joins TRBV25-1 to TRBJ2-3, with D perhaps matching TRBD2 (5 bases). The read comes to an end 3 residues before the CDR3 does, leaving the germline J gene to fill in the end. The germline V and J ends were trimmed by 7 bases and 0 bases, with 11 bases remaining between them. CDR1 is MGHDK, CDR2 SYGVNS, per germline. The CDR3 has 14 residues.

This clone has at least ten counts. The read ends 3 residues early relative to the CDR3; the germline J gene fills the gap. The chain links TRBV5-1 to TRBJ2-1; 10 bases match TRBD1. Germline-derived CDR1 and CDR2 are SGHRS and YFSETQ. This CDR3 has 15 residues. With 4 bases clipped from V and 4 bases from J, the junction kept 5 bases outside the gene matches. Partial CDR3 DNA: TGCGCCAGCAGCCGAGGACAGGGGGGGTACAATGAG. It translates to CASSRGQGGYNE. The entire CDR3 protein is CASSRGQGGYNEQFF.